This entry lists 32 T cell receptor beta chains sequenced from one sample in a study of post-analysis software for immune sequencing data. General observations from the study: Several TRBV segments were more frequent in patients than controls; TRBV5-6, TRBV5-1 and TRBV20-1 belonged to this group.

Antigens for these TCRs are unknown. Unique molecular identifiers tagged the TCR beta cDNA libraries. MiXCR, run by TCRdb on the PCR reads, gives a single entry per CDR3 protein. The sample lists hundreds of thousands of distinct CDR3 sequences, 25% to 30% occurring once. The sequenced sample was blood. Receptors originate from a girl between 5 and 17 years old with multiple sclerosis.

This clonotype was recorded a few times. The chain uses TRBV4-1 and TRBJ2-3, with TRBD2 as a possible D gene (7 bases). CDR3 length equals 14 residues. With 4 bases removed from V and 6 bases from J, the gap between germline ends came to 14 bases. Germline loops: CDR1 MGHRA, CDR2 YSYEKL. CDR3 nucleotides: TGCGCCAGCAGCCTCCGTAGGGGGGGGGATACGCAGTATTTT. Amino acids: CASSLRRGGDTQYF.

The rearrangement joins TRBV20-1 to TRBJ2-3, with a possible D match to TRBD2 (5 bases). The germline CDR1 and CDR2 sequences are DFQATT and SNEGSKA (reference sequence). This CDR3 is 14 amino acids long. The V end lost 6 bases, the J end lost 6 bases, and 19 bases lay between the germline ends. CDR3: CSATPVGIRDTQYF. CDR3 DNA: TGCAGTGCCACTCCGGTCGGGATAAGGGATACGCAGTATTTT.

Ten or more counts support this clonotype. The chain links TRBV10-1 to TRBJ2-7; D perhaps matches TRBD1 (5 bases). V gave up 3 bases and J gave up 5 bases, with 5 bases separating them. The germline V gene encodes CDR1 WNHNN and CDR2 SYGVQD (reference sequence). This CDR3 contains 11 residues. CDR3 loop: CASSDRDEQYF. DNA for the CDR3: TGCGCCAGCAGTGACAGGGACGAGCAGTACTTC.

The rearrangement uses TRBV28 and TRBJ2-3, with 12 bases identical to TRBD2. This CDR3 comprises 16 residues. Per germline, CDR1 MDHEN and CDR2 SYDVKM. With V trimmed by 6 bases and J by 5 bases, 9 bases remained unmatched. CDR3: CASSRPLAGGLDTQYF. The CDR3 DNA follows: TGTGCCAGCAGCCGACCCCTAGCGGGAGGGCTAGATACGCAGTATTTT.

This clonotype has a handful of counts. The V call is TRBV7-9, the J call TRBJ1-2; no clear D. With 5 bases removed from V and 0 bases from J, the gap between germline ends came to 10 bases. Germline V gene data show CDR1 as SEHNR and CDR2 as FQNEAQ (reference sequence). The CDR3 runs 14 residues. In nucleotides, the CDR3 is TGTGCCAGCAGCCCTTGGGCCACTAACTATGGCTACACCTTC. It specifies CASSPWATNYGYTF.

The chain couples TRBV11-2 to TRBJ2-3; TRBD1 agrees at 7 bases. The CDR3 has 16 amino acids. Germline lookup yields CDR1 SGHAT and CDR2 FQNNGV. With V trimmed by 5 bases and J by 0 bases, 8 bases remained unmatched. The CDR3 protein is CASSLDRTRSTDTQYF. The CDR3 region has the DNA TGTGCCAGCAGCCTGGACAGGACGCGAAGCACAGATACGCAGTATTTT.

The gene calls are TRBV7-2 and TRBJ2-7; no clear D. The CDR3 totals 14 residues. From germline, CDR1 is SGHTA and CDR2 FQGNSA. V shed 1 base and J shed 6 bases, with 13 bases lying between them. CDR3 region: CASSLEGSSPEQYF. CDR3 nucleotide sequence: TGTGCCAGCAGCTTAGAAGGTTCGTCACCCGAGCAGTACTTC.

This clonotype was seen only once. The rearrangement links TRBV6-2 or TRBV6-3 to TRBJ2-1, with 7 bases identical to TRBD2. The CDR3 consists of 17 residues. Germline CDR1 reads MNHEY; CDR2 reads SVGEGT. V dropped 2 bases and J dropped 8; count of bases not matched to a gene: 15. The CDR3 region has the DNA TGTGCCAGCAGTTACCCCGCAGGGAGGGAGACTGAAGATGAGCAGTTCTTC. Translation: CASSYPAGRETEDEQFF.

This chain links TRBV24-1 with TRBJ2-5; D remains unclear. From germline, CDR1 is KGHDR and CDR2 SFDVKD. V lost 3 bases and J 0 bases, leaving 10 bases between the germline ends. CDR3 length: 15 residues. CDR3 nucleotide sequence: TGTGCCACCAGTGATCCGAGCCGGAACCAAGAGACCCAGTACTTC. This sequence encodes CATSDPSRNQETQYF.

The chain carries TRBV10-2 and TRBJ1-1; 10 nucleotides match TRBD1. The junction had 4 bases not matched to a gene; V was cut back by 0 bases and J by 6 bases. Germline V gene data show CDR1 as WSHSY and CDR2 as SAAADI. CDR3 length: 15 residues. CDR3 sequence: CASSESRQGASEAFF. CDR3 in DNA: TGCGCCAGCAGTGAGTCGAGACAGGGGGCTTCTGAAGCTTTCTTT.

The chain is built from TRBV18 and TRBJ2-1; 10 bases align to TRBD2. The CDR3 length is 13 residues. Trimming at V came to 5 bases and at J to 9 bases, leaving 4 bases not matched to a gene. Germline assignment: CDR1 KGHSH and CDR2 LQKENI. The chain's CDR3 is CASSWTSGLEQFF. The CDR3 nucleotides read TGTGCCAGCTCATGGACTAGCGGTCTTGAGCAGTTCTTC.

V and J are TRBV15 and TRBJ1-6; D gene ambiguous. The CDR3 has 14 residues. Per the germline V gene, CDR1 is LNHNV and CDR2 is YYDKDF (reference sequence). V gave up 4 bases and J gave up 7 bases, with 11 bases separating them. This CDR3 is CATSIIGPNSPLHF. CDR3 DNA sequence: TGTGCCACCAGCATAATTGGACCCAATTCACCCCTCCACTTT.

The CDR3 DNA sequence: TGTGCCAGCAGCCCTCGGGAGGCTGGGGAGCCCCAGCATTTT. Its protein product is CASSPREAGEPQHF. V gene TRBV3-1 combines with J gene TRBJ1-5; D gene unclear. This CDR3 contains 14 residues. CDR1 is LGHDT and CDR2 is YNNKEL in the germline V gene (reference sequence). Trimming stripped 4 bases from V and 8 bases from J, with 15 bases between.

The rearrangement uses TRBV15 and TRBJ1-2, with a possible D match to TRBD1 (5 bases). Trimming took 0 bases from V and 6 from J, leaving 20 bases between them. The germline V gene encodes CDR1 LNHNV and CDR2 YYDKDF (reference sequence). The CDR3 runs to 17 residues. CDR3 residues: CATSRDLAAPAQDGYTF. For the CDR3, the DNA is TGTGCCACCAGCAGAGATTTGGCGGCTCCTGCACAGGATGGCTACACCTTC.

This clonotype appeared a few times. This chain joins TRBV12-3 or TRBV12-4 and TRBJ2-3, with 8 bases fitting TRBD2. J gave up 1 base and V 4 bases, and 4 bases lay outside the gene matches. This CDR3 has 15 amino acids. The DNA of the CDR3 is TGTGCCAGCAGTTCCGGGGGACTAGGCACAGATACGCAGTATTTT. It encodes CASSSGGLGTDTQYF.

This clonotype was detected only a few times. The CDR3 protein is CASSQGTLWETQYF. CDR3 DNA: TGTGCCAGCAGCCAAGGGACCCTCTGGGAGACCCAGTACTTC. This rearrangement joins TRBV3-1 to TRBJ2-5; D gene ambiguous. Germline V gene lookup returns CDR1 LGHDT and CDR2 YNNKEL (reference sequence). The CDR3 has 14 amino acids. V lost 1 base and J lost 5, with 11 bases in between.

The CDR3: CASTGAGETQYF. CDR3 nucleotide sequence: TGTGCCAGCACGGGGGCGGGGGAGACCCAGTACTTC. J is TRBJ2-5 and V is TRBV2; TRBD1 or TRBD2 may be the D gene (6 bases each). The CDR3 totals 12 residues. Trimming pared 7 bases from V and 5 bases from J, leaving 11 bases between. The germline gives CDR1 SNHLY, CDR2 FYNNEI.

This clonotype has only a few counts. This sequence joins TRBV13 and TRBJ2-6; tentative D call: TRBD2 (5 bases). Trimming took 5 bases from V and 3 from J, leaving 11 bases between them. CDR1 is PRHDT, CDR2 FYEKMQ, per germline (reference sequence). This CDR3 spans 15 amino acids. CDR3 bases: TGTGCCAGCAGCGCGAGCGGAGATGGGGCCAACGTCCTGACTTTC. Residues: CASSASGDGANVLTF.

This chain connects TRBV12-3 or TRBV12-4 to TRBJ1-2; 7 bases are shared with TRBD1. Unmatched junction bases numbered 11, after V lost 6 bases and J lost 4 bases. The CDR3 is 15 residues long. The CDR3 reads CASSQTGTVIYGYTF. In nucleotides, the CDR3 is TGTGCCAGCAGCCAAACCGGGACAGTAATCTATGGCTACACCTTC.

The chain recombines TRBV12-3 or TRBV12-4 with TRBJ2-5; D is perhaps TRBD1 (6 bases). The CDR3 consists of 14 residues. V lost 7 bases and J 2 bases, leaving 14 bases between the germline ends. This CDR3 is CASISSGAQETQYF. CDR3 nucleotide sequence: TGTGCCAGCATTAGTTCAGGGGCACAAGAGACCCAGTACTTC.

Many counts were recorded for this clonotype. The chain carries TRBV9 and TRBJ2-1, with unresolved D. From germline, CDR1 is SGDLS and CDR2 YYNGEE. Deletions cut 4 bases from V and 5 bases from J, with 4 bases between. This CDR3 is built from 11 residues. For the CDR3, the DNA is TGTGCCAGCAGCCAAAACAATGAGCAGTTCTTC. Protein: CASSQNNEQFF.

This chain links TRBV5-5 with TRBJ1-1; D is uncertain. CDR3 length: 14 residues. Trimming took off 4 bases at V and 1 base at J, with 11 bases between the two ends. From germline, CDR1 is SGHKS and CDR2 YYEKEE (reference sequence). The CDR3 DNA reads as TGTGCCAGCAGCGGCCAGGATCGGAACACTGAAGCTTTCTTT. Translating it yields CASSGQDRNTEAFF.

In this sample, this clonotype turned up many times. This chain joins TRBV12-3 or TRBV12-4 and TRBJ2-7, with 11 bases that match TRBD1. This CDR3 is 14 amino acids long. V was pared by 6 bases and J by 3 bases, with 4 bases of the junction left unmatched. CDR3 in amino acids: CASSFGTGGYEQYF. CDR3 nucleotides: TGTGCCAGCAGCTTCGGGACAGGGGGCTACGAGCAGTACTTC.

J is TRBJ1-2 and V is TRBV6-1; D is perhaps TRBD1 (5 bases). Germline V CDR1 and CDR2: MNHNS, SASEGT. The ends were cut back, 5 bases at V and 4 bases at J, with 26 bases in the middle. This CDR3 has 18 amino acids. The CDR3 region is CASSTDISREGTFYGYTF. The CDR3 DNA follows: TGTGCCAGCAGTACGGACATTTCCCGCGAGGGCACCTTCTATGGCTACACCTTC.

With respect to this clonotype: One end of the junction varies from germline; a read error may be responsible. V gene TRBV6-2 or TRBV6-3 combines with J gene TRBJ2-1; no reliable D call. This CDR3 has 14 residues. Germline loops: CDR1 MNHEY, CDR2 SVGEGT. The CDR3 DNA follows: TGTGCCAGCAGTTATGGTTTACCATACAATGAGCGGTTCTTC. Its protein is CASSYGLPYNERFF.

The chain recombines TRBV11-2 with TRBJ2-1, with D tentatively TRBD1 or TRBD2 (5 bases each). This CDR3 comprises 17 residues. Deletions cut 5 bases from V and 0 bases from J, with 17 bases between. The germline CDR1 and CDR2 sequences are SGHAT and FQNNGV. The CDR3 protein is CASSANWAGSSYNEQFF. The CDR3 DNA reads as TGTGCCAGCAGCGCCAATTGGGCAGGGAGCTCCTACAATGAGCAGTTCTTC.

V usage is TRBV29-1 and J usage is TRBJ1-2, with 7 bases fitting TRBD1. V shed 5 bases, J shed 4 bases, and the junction held 7 bases outside the gene matches. The V gene's germline CDR1 is SQVTM and CDR2 ANQGSEA. This CDR3 comprises 13 residues. The CDR3 sequence: CSVPEGGAYGYTF. The CDR3 bases are TGCAGCGTTCCTGAAGGGGGCGCCTATGGCTACACCTTC.

This clonotype was seen only a few times. The CDR3 here is CASSFGRRSVATEAFF. CDR3 nucleotide sequence: TGCGCCAGCAGCTTTGGGCGGCGCTCCGTAGCCACTGAAGCTTTCTTT. The genes are TRBV5-1 and TRBJ1-1; D call uncertain. The V gene's germline CDR1 is SGHRS and CDR2 YFSETQ. The CDR3 length is 16 residues. V was trimmed by 2 bases and J by 4 bases, leaving 18 bases between them.

This clonotype was picked up a small number of times. This chain links TRBV7-2 with TRBJ2-3; D call uncertain. The germline CDR1 and CDR2 sequences are SGHTA and FQGNSA. There are 15 residues in the CDR3. V lost 7 bases to trimming and J lost 6 bases, with 20 bases between them. CDR3 sequence reads: CASTPRGVLGDTQYF. The DNA for the CDR3 is TGTGCCAGCACCCCCAGAGGCGTTCTAGGGGATACGCAGTATTTT.

The V gene is TRBV3-1, the J gene TRBJ2-7; D remains unclear. CDR1 is LGHDT, CDR2 YNNKEL, per germline (reference sequence). This CDR3 comprises 14 residues. Trimming left V 1 base short and J 3 bases short, with 10 bases between. CDR3 sequence reads: CASSQGLEIYEQYF. The CDR3 DNA sequence: TGTGCCAGCAGCCAAGGACTGGAAATCTACGAGCAGTACTTC.

In the case of this clonotype: A much larger clone sits a single nucleotide away, making a read error possible. The chain links TRBV15 to TRBJ2-5, with 7 positions matching TRBD1. Germline values: CDR1 LNHNV, CDR2 YYDKDF (reference sequence). The CDR3 has 15 amino acids. V lost 0 bases and J lost 1; bases outside the gene matches: 2. The CDR3 reads CATSRERDSQETQYF. Written as DNA, the CDR3 is TGTGCCACCAGCAGAGAGAGGGACAGCCAAGAGACCCAGTACTTC.

This clonotype was recorded a few times. This chain links TRBV11-2 with TRBJ2-5, with a tentative D call TRBD2 (6 bases). Germline V gene sequence: CDR1 SGHAT, CDR2 FQNNGV. V was clipped by 4 bases and J by 4 bases, with 16 bases between them. CDR3 length: 15 amino acids. The CDR3 protein is CASSWSSGVGETQYF. For the CDR3, the DNA is TGTGCCAGCAGCTGGTCCTCGGGGGTGGGAGAGACCCAGTACTTC.